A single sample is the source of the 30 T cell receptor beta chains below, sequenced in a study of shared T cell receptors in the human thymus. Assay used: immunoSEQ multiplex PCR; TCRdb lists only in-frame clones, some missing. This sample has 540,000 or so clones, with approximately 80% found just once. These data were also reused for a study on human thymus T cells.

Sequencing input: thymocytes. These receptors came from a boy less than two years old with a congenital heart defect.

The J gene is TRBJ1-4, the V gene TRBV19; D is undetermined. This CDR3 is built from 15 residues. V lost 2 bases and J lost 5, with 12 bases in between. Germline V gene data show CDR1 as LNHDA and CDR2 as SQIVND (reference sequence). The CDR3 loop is CASSIKEGINEKLFF. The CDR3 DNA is TGTGCCAGTAGTATAAAGGAGGGAATAAATGAAAAACTGTTTTTT.

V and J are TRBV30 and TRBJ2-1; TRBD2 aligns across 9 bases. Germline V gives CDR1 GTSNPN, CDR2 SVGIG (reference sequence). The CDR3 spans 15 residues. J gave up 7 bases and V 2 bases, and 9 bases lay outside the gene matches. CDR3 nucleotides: TGTGCCTGGAGTAATCTAGCGGGATTGAGGAATGAGCAGTTCTTC. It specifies CAWSNLAGLRNEQFF.

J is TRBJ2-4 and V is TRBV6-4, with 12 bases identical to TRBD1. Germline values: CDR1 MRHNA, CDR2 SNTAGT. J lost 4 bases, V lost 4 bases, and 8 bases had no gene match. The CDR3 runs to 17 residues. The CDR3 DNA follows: TGTGCCAGCAGTGCCTCTCCGGGACAGGGGGCGAAAAACATTCAGTACTTC. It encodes CASSASPGQGAKNIQYF.

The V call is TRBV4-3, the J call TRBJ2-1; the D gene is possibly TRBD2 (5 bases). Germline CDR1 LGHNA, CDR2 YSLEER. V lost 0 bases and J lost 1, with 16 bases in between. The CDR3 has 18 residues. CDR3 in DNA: TGCGCCAGCAGCCAAGAACGTCCGAGGGCCCCTTCCTACAATGAGCAGTTCTTC. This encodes CASSQERPRAPSYNEQFF.

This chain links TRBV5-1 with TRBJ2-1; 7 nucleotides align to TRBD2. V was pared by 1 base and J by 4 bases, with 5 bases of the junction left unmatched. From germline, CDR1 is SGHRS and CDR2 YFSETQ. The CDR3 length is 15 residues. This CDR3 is CASSLWGGWYNEQFF. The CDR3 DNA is TGCGCCAGCAGCTTGTGGGGGGGTTGGTACAATGAGCAGTTCTTC. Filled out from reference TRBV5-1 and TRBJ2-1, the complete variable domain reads KAGVTQTPRYLIKTRGQQVTLSCSPISGHRSVSWYQQTPGQGLQFLFEYFSETQRNKGNFPGRFSGRQFSNSRSEMNVSTLELGDSALYLCASSLWGGWYNEQFFGPGTRLTVL.

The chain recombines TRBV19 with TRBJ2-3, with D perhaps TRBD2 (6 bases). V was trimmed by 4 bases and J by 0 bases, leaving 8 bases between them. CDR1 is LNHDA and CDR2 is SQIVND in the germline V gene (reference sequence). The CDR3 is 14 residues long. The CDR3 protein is CASSTGTSTDTQYF. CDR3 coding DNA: TGTGCCAGTAGTACCGGGACTAGCACAGATACGCAGTATTTT.

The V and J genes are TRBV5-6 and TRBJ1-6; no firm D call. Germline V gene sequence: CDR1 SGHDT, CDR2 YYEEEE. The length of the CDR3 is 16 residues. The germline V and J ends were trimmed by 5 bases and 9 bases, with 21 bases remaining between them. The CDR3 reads CASSPGRAGRGSPLHF. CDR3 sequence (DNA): TGTGCCAGCAGTCCCGGTCGGGCAGGCCGGGGTTCACCCCTCCACTTT.

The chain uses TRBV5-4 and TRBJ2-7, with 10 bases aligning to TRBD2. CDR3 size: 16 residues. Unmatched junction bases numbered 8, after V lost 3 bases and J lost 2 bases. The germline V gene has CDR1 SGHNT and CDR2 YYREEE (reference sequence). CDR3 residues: CASSSPSGSKTYEQYF. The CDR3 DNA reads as TGTGCCAGCAGCTCCCCTAGCGGGAGTAAAACCTACGAGCAGTACTTC.

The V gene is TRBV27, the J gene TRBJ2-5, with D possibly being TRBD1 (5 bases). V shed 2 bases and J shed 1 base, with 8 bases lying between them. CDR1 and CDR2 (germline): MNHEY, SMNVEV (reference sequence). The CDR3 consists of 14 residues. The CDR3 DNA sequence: TGTGCCAGCAGTTTAGGCGACAGCCAAGAGACCCAGTACTTC. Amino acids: CASSLGDSQETQYF.

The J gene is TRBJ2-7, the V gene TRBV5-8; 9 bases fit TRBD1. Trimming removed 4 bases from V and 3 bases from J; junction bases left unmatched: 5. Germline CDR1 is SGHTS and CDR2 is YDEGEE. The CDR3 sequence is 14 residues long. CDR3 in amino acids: CASSSGQGIYEQYF. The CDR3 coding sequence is TGTGCCAGCAGCAGCGGACAGGGGATCTACGAGCAGTACTTC. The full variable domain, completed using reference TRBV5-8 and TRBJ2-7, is EAGVTQSPTHLIKTRGQQATLRCSPISGHTSVYWYQQALGLGLQFLLWYDEGEERNRGNFPPRFSGRQFPNYSSELNVNALELEDSALYLCASSSGQGIYEQYFGPGTRLTVT.

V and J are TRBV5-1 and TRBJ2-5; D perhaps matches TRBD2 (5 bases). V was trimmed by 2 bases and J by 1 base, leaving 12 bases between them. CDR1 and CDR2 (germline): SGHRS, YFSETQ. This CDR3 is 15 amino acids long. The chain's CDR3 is CASSFVGKSQETQYF. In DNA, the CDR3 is TGCGCCAGCAGCTTCGTCGGGAAGAGCCAAGAGACCCAGTACTTC.

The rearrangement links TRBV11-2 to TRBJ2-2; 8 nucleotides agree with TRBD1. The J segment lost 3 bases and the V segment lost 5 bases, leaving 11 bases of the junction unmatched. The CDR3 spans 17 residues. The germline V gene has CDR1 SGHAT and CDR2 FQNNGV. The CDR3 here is CASSPPIGTGYTGELFF. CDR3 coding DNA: TGTGCCAGCAGCCCCCCCATCGGGACAGGCTACACCGGGGAGCTGTTTTTT.

The CDR3 sequence: CASSLGRTSGNEQFF. The CDR3 coding sequence is TGTGCCAGCAGCTTGGGACGGACTAGCGGGAATGAGCAGTTCTTC. The chain carries TRBV5-6 and TRBJ2-1; TRBD2 aligns across 11 bases. Germline V lookup: CDR1 SGHDT, CDR2 YYEEEE. The trim removed 0 bases at V and 7 bases at J, leaving 3 bases unmatched. The CDR3 has 15 amino acids.

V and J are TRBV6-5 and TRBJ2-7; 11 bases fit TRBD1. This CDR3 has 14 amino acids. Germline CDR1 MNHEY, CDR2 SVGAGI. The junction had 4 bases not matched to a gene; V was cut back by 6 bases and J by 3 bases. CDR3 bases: TGTGCCAGCAGAACCGGGACAGGGGGCTACGAGCAGTACTTC. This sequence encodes CASRTGTGGYEQYF.

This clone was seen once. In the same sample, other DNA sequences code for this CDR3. The CDR3 coding sequence is TGTGCCAGCAGTCCTAGCGGGAGCTCCTACAATGAGCAGTTCTTC. Its translation is CASSPSGSSYNEQFF. The J gene is TRBJ2-1, the V gene TRBV27, with 10 bases identical to TRBD2. CDR1 and CDR2 from the germline V gene are MNHEY and SMNVEV (reference sequence). V lost 5 bases and J lost 0; bases outside the gene matches: 1. The CDR3 is made up of 15 amino acids.

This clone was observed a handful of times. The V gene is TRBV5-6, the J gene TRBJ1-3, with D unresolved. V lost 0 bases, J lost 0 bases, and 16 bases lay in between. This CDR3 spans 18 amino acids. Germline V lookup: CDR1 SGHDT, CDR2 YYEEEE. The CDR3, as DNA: TGTGCCAGCAGCTTGGGCAGTGGACTGCTGAGCTCTGGAAACACCATATATTTT. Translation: CASSLGSGLLSSGNTIYF.

DNA for the CDR3: TGTGCCAGCAGGACAGGGGGGTGGACCGGGGAGCTGTTTTTT. Amino acid sequence: CASRTGGWTGELFF. V usage is TRBV6-1 and J usage is TRBJ2-2, with 9 bases fitting TRBD1. The junction had 4 bases not matched to a gene; V was cut back by 6 bases and J by 5 bases. The CDR3 extends over 14 amino acids. Looked up from germline, CDR1 is MNHNS and CDR2 is SASEGT.

The CDR3 DNA reads TGCGCCAGCAGCCCCAATCTAATGGGGTTTGGCGGGAGAGACGAGCAGTACTTC. Translation: CASSPNLMGFGGRDEQYF. The V gene is TRBV5-1, the J gene TRBJ2-7; 7 bases align to TRBD2. The CDR3 has 18 amino acids. V shed 4 bases, J shed 5 bases, and the junction held 21 bases outside the gene matches. Germline lookup yields CDR1 SGHRS and CDR2 YFSETQ.

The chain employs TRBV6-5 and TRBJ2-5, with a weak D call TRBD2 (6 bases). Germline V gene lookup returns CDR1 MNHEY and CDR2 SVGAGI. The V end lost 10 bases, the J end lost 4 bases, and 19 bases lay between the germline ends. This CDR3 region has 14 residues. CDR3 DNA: TGTGCCACTTCGTTAGGGAGGACCCGAGAGACCCAGTACTTC. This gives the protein CATSLGRTRETQYF.

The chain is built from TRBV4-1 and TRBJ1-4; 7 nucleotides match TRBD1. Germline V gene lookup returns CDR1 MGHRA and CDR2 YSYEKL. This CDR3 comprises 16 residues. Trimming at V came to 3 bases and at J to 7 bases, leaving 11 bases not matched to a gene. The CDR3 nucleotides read TGCGCCAGCAGCCACGGACAGGCGACGCGGCGTGAAAAACTGTTTTTT. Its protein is CASSHGQATRREKLFF.

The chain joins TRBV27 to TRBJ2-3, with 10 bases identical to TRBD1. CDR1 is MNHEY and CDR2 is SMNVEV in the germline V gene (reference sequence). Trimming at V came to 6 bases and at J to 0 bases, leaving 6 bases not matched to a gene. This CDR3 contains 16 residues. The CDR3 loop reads CASRQRGQGSTDTQYF. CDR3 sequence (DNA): TGTGCCAGCAGGCAAAGGGGACAGGGGAGCACAGATACGCAGTATTTT.

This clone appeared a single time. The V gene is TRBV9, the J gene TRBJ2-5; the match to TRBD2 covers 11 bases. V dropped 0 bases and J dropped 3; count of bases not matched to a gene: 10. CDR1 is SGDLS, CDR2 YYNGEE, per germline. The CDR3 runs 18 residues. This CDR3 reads CASSVGLAGGPGEETQYF. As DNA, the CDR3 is TGTGCCAGCAGCGTAGGGCTAGCGGGAGGACCGGGGGAAGAGACCCAGTACTTC.

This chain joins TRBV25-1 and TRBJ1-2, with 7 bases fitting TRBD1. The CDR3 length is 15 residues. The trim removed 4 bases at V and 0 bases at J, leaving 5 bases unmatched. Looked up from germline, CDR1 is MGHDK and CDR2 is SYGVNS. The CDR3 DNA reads TGTGCCAGCAGTGGCTACAGGGGAACTAACTATGGCTACACCTTC. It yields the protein CASSGYRGTNYGYTF.

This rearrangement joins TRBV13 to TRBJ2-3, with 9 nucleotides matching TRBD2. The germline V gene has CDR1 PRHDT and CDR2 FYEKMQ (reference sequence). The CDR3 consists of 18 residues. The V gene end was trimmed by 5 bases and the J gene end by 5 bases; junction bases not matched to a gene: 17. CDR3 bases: TGTGCCAGCAGCCCAGACCGGCGGGAGGGCCGGAGTGAAGATACGCAGTATTTT. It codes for CASSPDRREGRSEDTQYF. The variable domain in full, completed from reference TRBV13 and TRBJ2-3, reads AAGVIQSPRHLIKEKRETATLKCYPIPRHDTVYWYQQGPGQDPQFLISFYEKMQSDKGSIPDRFSAQQFSDYHSELNMSSLELGDSALYFCASSPDRREGRSEDTQYFGPGTRLTVL.

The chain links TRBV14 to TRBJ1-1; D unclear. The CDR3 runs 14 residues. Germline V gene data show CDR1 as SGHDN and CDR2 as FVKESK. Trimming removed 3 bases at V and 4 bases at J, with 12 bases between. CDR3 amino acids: CASSHRERITEAFF. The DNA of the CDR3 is TGTGCCAGCAGCCACCGGGAGCGGATCACTGAAGCTTTCTTT.

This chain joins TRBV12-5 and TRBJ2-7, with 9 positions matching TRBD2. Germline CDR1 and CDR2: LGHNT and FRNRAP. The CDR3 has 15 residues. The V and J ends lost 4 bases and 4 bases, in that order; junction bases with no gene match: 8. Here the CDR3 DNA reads TGTGCTAGTGGTTCCCCAGCGGGAGGAGAGTACGAGCAGTACTTC. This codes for CASGSPAGGEYEQYF.

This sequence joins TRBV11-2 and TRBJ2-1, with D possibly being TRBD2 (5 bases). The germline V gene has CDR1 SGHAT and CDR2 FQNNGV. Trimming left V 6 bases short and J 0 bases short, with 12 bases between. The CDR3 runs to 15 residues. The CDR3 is CASRHSALSYNEQFF. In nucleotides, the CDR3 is TGTGCCAGCAGACATAGCGCACTCTCCTACAATGAGCAGTTCTTC.

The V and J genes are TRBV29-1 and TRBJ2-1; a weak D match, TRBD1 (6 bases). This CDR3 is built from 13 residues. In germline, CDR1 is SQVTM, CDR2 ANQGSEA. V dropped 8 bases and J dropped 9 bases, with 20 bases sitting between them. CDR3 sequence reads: CSSPSRGSGEQFF. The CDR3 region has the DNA TGCAGCTCTCCGAGCAGGGGTTCGGGTGAGCAGTTCTTC.

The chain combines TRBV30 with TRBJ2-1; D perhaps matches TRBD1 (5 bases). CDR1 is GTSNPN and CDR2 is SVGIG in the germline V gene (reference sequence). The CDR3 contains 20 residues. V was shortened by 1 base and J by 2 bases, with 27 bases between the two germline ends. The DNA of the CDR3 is TGTGCCTGGAGTGCCCCTGTCGTATCGGTCAAAACAGGTACCTACAATGAGCAGTTCTTC. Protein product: CAWSAPVVSVKTGTYNEQFF.

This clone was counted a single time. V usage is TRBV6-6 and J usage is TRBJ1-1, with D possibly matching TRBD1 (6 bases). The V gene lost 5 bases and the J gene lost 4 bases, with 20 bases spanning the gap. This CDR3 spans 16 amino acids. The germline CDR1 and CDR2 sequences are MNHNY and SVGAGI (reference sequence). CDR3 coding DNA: TGTGCCAGCAGTCCCTTCGAAAGGGAGGGGGGCACTGAAGCTTTCTTT. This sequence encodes CASSPFEREGGTEAFF.